This TCR beta chain stems from a study of identical twins. In the case of this clonotype: Its specificity is not known.

Each cDNA held unique molecular identifiers, and template switching gave it a universal primer site. TCRdb ran MiXCR on the 5' RACE reads and lists one entry per CDR3 protein. The table records 200,000 to 250,000 distinct CDR3 sequences, roughly 7.5% of them present only once. Study conclusions and caveats: There were fewer insertions in abundant cord blood beta clonotypes, but memory repertoires showed no such pattern.

These data are also associated with another study on yellow fever vaccine responses in identical twins.

This TCR was recovered from a woman in her late teens or twenties in good health. The sample was memory (CD45RO+) T cells sorted from blood.

CDR3 sequence (DNA): TGTGCCAGCAGCTTTCAGGGGAATTCACCCCTCCACTTT. It translates to CASSFQGNSPLHF. The J gene is TRBJ1-6, the V gene TRBV7-9; D might be TRBD1 (6 bases). CDR3 size: 13 residues. From germline, CDR1 is SEHNR and CDR2 FQNEAQ (reference sequence). V was shortened by 3 bases and J by 7 bases, with 7 bases between the two germline ends.